This paragraph covers one T cell receptor beta chain sequence. The antigen this receptor binds is unknown. Nothing much larger sits one base from this clone, and base qualities are not available. V and J are trimmed by 5 bases and 6 bases, and the gene matches miss 9 bases of the junction. Taken from cysteine to phenylalanine, the CDR3 has 14 residues. Of the read, only the CDR3 DNA is kept; its 42 bases are in frame from base 1. The germline V gene yields MNHEY for CDR1 and SVGAGI for CDR2. The method behind the library was 5' RACE. Sequenced on an Illumina HiSeq 2500. The second PCR ran for roughly 6 to 11 cycles and used a J-beta primer mix along with a sample-barcoded 5' primer. Each TCR beta cDNA molecule received a unique molecular identifier from a template-switch 5' adaptor carrying 12 random nucleotides. Each sample yielded at least 2.5 million CDR3-containing paired-end reads. All of the RNA was converted into first-strand cDNA using the Mint cDNA synthesis kit, with a TRBC-specific oligonucleotide serving as the primer. After uracil-DNA glycosylase treatment, a first 18-cycle PCR used universal primers M1SS and BC2_uni_R on all cDNA. The original pipeline was this. For normalization, 1 million high-quality reads were randomly selected from each sample, with every read carrying a distinct molecular identifier. Reads sharing molecular identifiers were discarded rather than binned into consensus sequences. MiTCR, with a Q25 quality threshold and the strictest error-elimination algorithm, was used for CDR3 identification, clonotype clustering and error correction. A nonparametric unseen species model using Euler transformation provided a lower-bound estimate of total TCR beta diversity. TCRdb took the public reads, trimmed them with fastp at Q25, ran MiXCR for clone calling and kept in-frame beta chains. Rows with one shared CDR3 protein collapse into an entry with the most common genes and DNA. What appears here as the V and J calls and clone size reflects TCRdb's work, not the paper's. This sample gives hundreds of thousands of distinct CDR3 sequences in total; about 61% of them show up just once. The ten largest clones add up to roughly 25% of the sample.

This specimen comes from a study of blood T cells in healthy people across ages (dated by TCRdb to 2015 to 2017). Regarding the complete study: In model experiments, roughly one uniquely barcoded TCR beta cDNA molecule per two T cells was captured by template switching. The study measured age-related changes in TCR beta repertoire diversity using deep sequencing normalized with unique cDNA molecular identifiers. The donors were split into four age groups: young (average 16 years), middle-aged (more than 35), aged (about 62) and long-lived (roughly 77). For two donors (one aged 18 to 30 and one aged 80 or older), the study analyzed two additional independent replicas of 1 million unique cDNA reads from the same blood draw. To avoid experimental bias, donors of different ages were spread randomly across the sequencing lanes.

Systemically healthy Caucasian individuals from Russia, 39 in total and aged roughly 6 to 90 years, were included as donors. Around 9.9 milliliters of peripheral blood were collected from each donor into EDTA-treated Vacutainer tubes. Ficoll-Paque density-gradient centrifugation was used to isolate PBMCs, with at least 6.5 million per sample. Trizol reagent was used to extract total RNA from PBMCs, with at least 5.5 micrograms per sample. For every donor, an aliquot of PBMCs went through flow cytometry to measure the percentages of naive CD45RAhigh/CD27high T cells. Broader findings and caveats from the paper: Compared with the aged group, the long-lived group had more naive CD4+ T cells, fewer expanded clones and increased TCR diversity, a pattern suggesting age selection. As age increased, observed TCR beta diversity per million T cells dropped in a roughly linear way, and a significant reduction was already evident by age 40. There was a strong correlation between observed TCR beta diversity and the percentage of naive T cells measured by flow cytometry. Since profiling was done on bulk unsorted PBMCs, naive and antigen-experienced compartments could not be conclusively compared. Estimates of total diversity based on one million sequenced T cells were regarded as lower bounds and as underestimates. Donor CMV infection status was unknown, potentially confounding age-related changes in expanded clonotypes.

The receptor chain draws on TRBV6-5 and TRBJ1-1; 7 of the junction bases match TRBD1. The sequenced material came from blood. The sequence was obtained from a man aged 40-55 years in good health. CDR3 loop: CASSPTGTRAEAFF. The bases are TGTGCCAGCAGTCCGACAGGGACGAGGGCTGAAGCTTTCTTT.